These T cell receptor beta chains were read from a single sample in a study of CD8 T cells in ankylosing spondylitis. TCRdb called the 5' RACE reads again in MiXCR, with one record for every CDR3 protein. The sample gives tens of thousands of distinct CDR3 sequences, approximately 7.1% of which show up once; roughly a tenth is in the top ten. Sequencing was done on a sample of blood, either unsorted or a sorted T cell fraction (not recorded which). The receptors were sampled from a male donor with ankylosing spondylitis or in good health (not recorded which). Both conserved end residues are part of each CDR3. Rows may omit the clone size; those that give it use once, few, many or a size class.

v_call	j_call	clone_size	cdr3_aa
TRBV4-1	TRBJ1-1	many	CASSQVPPGRNTEAFF
TRBV12-3/TRBV12-4	TRBJ2-7	many	CASSNHYEQYF
TRBV7-2	TRBJ2-7	many	CASSSQGYEQYF
TRBV20-1	TRBJ2-7	medium-sized	CSAIGTSLRIYEQYF
TRBV5-1	TRBJ2-5	many	CASRAGSGTAEETQYF
TRBV2	TRBJ2-3	few	CASNLATDTQYF
TRBV20-1	TRBJ2-3	many	CSARDPVATDTQYF
TRBV28	TRBJ1-6	many	CASSLGDRNSPLHF
TRBV2	TRBJ2-5	many	CASGEKETQYF
TRBV10-3	TRBJ1-1	.	CAISGPGNTEAFF
TRBV12-3/TRBV12-4	TRBJ2-7	few	CASSWTGYEQYF
TRBV9	TRBJ2-3	many	CASSVSLLAGPADTQYF
TRBV20-1	TRBJ1-1	.	CSAREGNTEAFF
TRBV29-1	TRBJ1-1	many	CSVGGQGDTEAFF
TRBV11-2	TRBJ2-6	.	CASSLGRISGSGANVLTF
TRBV6-2/TRBV6-3	TRBJ1-4	few	CASSFSASTNEKLFF
TRBV15	TRBJ2-2	many	CATSRDLWNGELFF
TRBV4-2	TRBJ2-5	.	CASSQERRQETQYF
TRBV24-1	TRBJ1-2	.	CATSGPLDSGYGYTF
TRBV19	TRBJ2-6	.	CASTPRGSGANVLTF
TRBV7-8	TRBJ1-5	many	CASSFGNQPQHF
TRBV20-1	TRBJ2-2	many	CSARPQGGFAGELFF
TRBV29-1	TRBJ1-2	many	CSVEDITGGGYTF
TRBV29-1	TRBJ2-7	many	CSVAGTLGENSYEQYF
TRBV23-1	TRBJ2-1	many	CASSEQDHYNEQFF
TRBV13	TRBJ1-1	many	CASSLGREKAFF
TRBV29-1	TRBJ1-1	many	CSVRGGSMNTEAFF
TRBV12-3/TRBV12-4	TRBJ2-7	medium-sized	CASSRAGSTYEQYF
TRBV5-6	TRBJ2-2	many	CASSLAQMGSTGELFF
TRBV20-1	TRBJ2-3	many	CSARPSVFGQGLQQTDTQYF
TRBV5-1	TRBJ2-1	many	CASSLGLAGAGSYNEQFF
TRBV30	TRBJ2-5	few	CAWAPGLLQETQYF
TRBV28	TRBJ2-1	many	CASIAGKYNEQFF